The TCR beta chain described here comes from a study of blood T cell repertoires in COVID-19. TCRdb's copy holds only in-frame clones and misses some; the assay was immunoSEQ multiplex PCR. The sample shows roughly 220,000 clones, about nine tenths of them seen only once. This clone was seen just once. V was pared by 7 bases and J by 8 bases, with 2 bases of the junction left unmatched. CDR3 length: 12 amino acids. Per the germline V gene, CDR1 is KGHDR and CDR2 is SFDVKD. This chain joins TRBV24-1 and TRBJ1-1, with TRBD1 identical over 11 bases. The sample taken for sequencing was PBMCs or T cells enriched from blood (not recorded which). This sequence originates from a woman aged 40 to 55 with acute COVID-19. The CDR3 DNA is TGTGCCACCAGAGGGACAGGGGGGGAAGCTTTCTTT. As protein: CATRGTGGEAFF.